Shown below are 11 T cell receptor beta chains from a single sample sequenced in a study of blood T cell repertoires in COVID-19. Clones were sequenced by immunoSEQ multiplex PCR, and TCRdb holds only the in-frame ones, with some missing. The sample has tens of thousands of clones; 88% are singletons. Sequenced material: peripheral blood. The origin of the receptors is a man between 60 and 75 years old with COVID-19, enrolled during active disease.

This clone was seen a single time. This chain uses TRBV30 with TRBJ1-5; TRBD1 is a possible D gene (5 bases). The CDR3 consists of 13 residues. The ends were cut back, 0 bases at V and 6 bases at J, with 9 bases in the middle. Looked up from germline, CDR1 is GTSNPN and CDR2 is SVGIG (reference sequence). The CDR3 region is CAWSVQGAQPQHF. CDR3 coding DNA: TGTGCCTGGAGTGTTCAGGGTGCTCAGCCCCAGCATTTT.

The chain couples TRBV30 to TRBJ1-1; possibly TRBD1 for D (6 bases). Germline assignment: CDR1 GTSNPN and CDR2 SVGIG (reference sequence). Trimming took 2 bases from V and 4 from J, leaving 14 bases between them. CDR3 size: 14 residues. CDR3 in DNA: TGTGCCTGGAGTAGAAACAGGGCAGGCACTGAAGCTTTCTTT. This encodes CAWSRNRAGTEAFF.

The chain uses TRBV6-2 or TRBV6-3 and TRBJ2-1, with D hard to call. This CDR3 region has 11 residues. V was shortened by 6 bases and J by 5 bases, with 5 bases between the two germline ends. Germline CDR1 is MNHEY and CDR2 is SVGEGT. DNA for the CDR3: TGTGCCAGCAGCAGAGACAATGAGCAGTTCTTC. This translates into CASSRDNEQFF.

The chain has TRBV6-5 and TRBJ1-1, with D uncertain. This CDR3 is built from 14 residues. Germline lookup yields CDR1 MNHEY and CDR2 SVGAGI. V dropped 6 bases and J dropped 4 bases, with 15 bases sitting between them. CDR3 sequence: CASSITPAGTEAFF. CDR3 coding DNA: TGTGCCAGCAGCATAACACCGGCGGGCACTGAAGCTTTCTTT.

The V gene is TRBV5-8, the J gene TRBJ1-3; D gene unclear. CDR3 size: 15 residues. The germline V and J ends were trimmed by 4 bases and 0 bases, with 11 bases remaining between them. In germline, CDR1 is SGHTS, CDR2 YDEGEE. CDR3 amino acids: CASSQTPSSGNTIYF. CDR3 bases: TGTGCCAGCAGCCAGACACCGAGCTCTGGAAACACCATATATTTT.

The V and J genes are TRBV3-1 (or the pseudogene TRBV3-2) and TRBJ2-4; 7 positions agree with TRBD2. Germline CDR1 and CDR2: LGHDT and YNNKEL (reference sequence). The V and J ends lost 4 bases and 5 bases, in that order; junction bases with no gene match: 5. This CDR3 region has 14 residues. The CDR3 is CASSRGTTENIQYF. The CDR3, as DNA: TGTGCCAGCAGCCGGGGGACTACTGAAAACATTCAGTACTTC.

The chain joins TRBV5-1 to TRBJ2-5; 8 bases match TRBD1. CDR1 and CDR2 (germline): SGHRS, YFSETQ. Unmatched junction bases numbered 16, after V lost 4 bases and J lost 5 bases. This CDR3 contains 17 residues. In DNA, the CDR3 is TGCGCCAGCAGCCCTGTACCCGGGACAGGTTCAGGGGAGACCCAGTACTTC. It codes for CASSPVPGTGSGETQYF.

Only one count was recorded for this clone. The chain joins TRBV5-6 to TRBJ1-5, with D perhaps TRBD1 (5 bases). Trimming took 2 bases from V and 5 from J, leaving 11 bases between them. In germline, CDR1 is SGHDT, CDR2 YYEEEE. The CDR3 loop spans 14 amino acids. The CDR3 region is CASSFFGDYQPQHF. In nucleotides, the CDR3 is TGTGCCAGCAGCTTTTTTGGGGACTATCAGCCCCAGCATTTT.

The J gene is TRBJ2-5, the V gene TRBV27; 7 nucleotides align to TRBD2. The CDR3 runs 15 residues. Per the germline V gene, CDR1 is MNHEY and CDR2 is SMNVEV (reference sequence). V dropped 6 bases and J dropped 5; count of bases not matched to a gene: 12. The CDR3 sequence: CASRDGAGESETQYF. CDR3 nucleotides: TGTGCCAGCAGGGATGGGGCGGGAGAGAGTGAGACCCAGTACTTC.

The chain combines TRBV28 with TRBJ1-4; TRBD1 is a possible D gene (6 bases). This CDR3 spans 13 amino acids. Germline V gives CDR1 MDHEN, CDR2 SYDVKM. V was cut by 9 bases and J by 4 bases, with 12 bases left in between. CDR3 bases: TGTGCCAGTGGGACACCCATTAATGAAAAACTGTTTTTT. Its protein is CASGTPINEKLFF.

The V and J genes are TRBV6-1 and TRBJ2-7; 11 bases are a match to TRBD2. The CDR3 totals 19 residues. Germline V gene lookup returns CDR1 MNHNS and CDR2 SASEGT. The ends lost 0 bases at V and 2 bases at J; junction bases unmatched: 12. The CDR3 is CASSEAIFGTSGRTYEQYF. The CDR3 DNA reads TGTGCCAGCAGTGAAGCAATCTTTGGAACTAGCGGGAGAACCTACGAGCAGTACTTC.